This T cell receptor beta chain was profiled in a study of blood T cell repertoires in COVID-19. Study details: There were acute and convalescent COVID-19 samples, and they came from the United States, Italy and Spain. Sources were T cells, B-cell-depleted T cells, or PBMCs; the material itself was cDNA or gDNA.

Authors' methods: Reference gene primer amplification gave estimated nucleated cell counts. Profiled with immunoSEQ multiplex PCR; TCRdb holds only in-frame clones, not every one. V and J calls and clone size follow that table, whereas D and trimming were derived from the DNA. Of under 70,000 clones in the sample, nearly 90% were seen once. The TCR was taken from a man aged 55 to 70 with active COVID-19. Sequenced material: peripheral blood.

In nucleotides, the CDR3 is TGTGCCAGCAGTGAACTGGGACAGGGTTTCGACAATGAGCAGTTCTTC. Its translation: CASSELGQGFDNEQFF. The chain combines TRBV6-1 with TRBJ2-1; 9 bases fit TRBD1. The V and J ends lost 2 bases and 5 bases, in that order; junction bases with no gene match: 7. The germline V gene has CDR1 MNHNS and CDR2 SASEGT. This CDR3 is built from 16 residues.